This TCR beta chain was captured in a study of blood T cell repertoires in COVID-19. Whole-study context: Italy, Spain and the United States were the sources of the convalescent and acute COVID-19 samples.

Trimming left V 1 base short and J 5 bases short, with 12 bases between. CDR1 and CDR2 (germline): SEHNR, FQNEAQ (reference sequence). This CDR3 is built from 14 residues. Using immunoSEQ multiplex PCR, the repertoire was profiled, and TCRdb retains in-frame clones only, with some absent. The sample has fewer than 500,000 clones, 80% to 90% seen once. This sequence originates from a woman aged 25 to 39 with active or convalescent COVID-19. What was sequenced was peripheral blood. V usage is TRBV7-9 and J usage is TRBJ2-7; D not certain. The CDR3 DNA follows: TGTGCCAGCAGCTTAGTGCCGCTTACTGACGAGCAGTACTTC. Translating it yields CASSLVPLTDEQYF.